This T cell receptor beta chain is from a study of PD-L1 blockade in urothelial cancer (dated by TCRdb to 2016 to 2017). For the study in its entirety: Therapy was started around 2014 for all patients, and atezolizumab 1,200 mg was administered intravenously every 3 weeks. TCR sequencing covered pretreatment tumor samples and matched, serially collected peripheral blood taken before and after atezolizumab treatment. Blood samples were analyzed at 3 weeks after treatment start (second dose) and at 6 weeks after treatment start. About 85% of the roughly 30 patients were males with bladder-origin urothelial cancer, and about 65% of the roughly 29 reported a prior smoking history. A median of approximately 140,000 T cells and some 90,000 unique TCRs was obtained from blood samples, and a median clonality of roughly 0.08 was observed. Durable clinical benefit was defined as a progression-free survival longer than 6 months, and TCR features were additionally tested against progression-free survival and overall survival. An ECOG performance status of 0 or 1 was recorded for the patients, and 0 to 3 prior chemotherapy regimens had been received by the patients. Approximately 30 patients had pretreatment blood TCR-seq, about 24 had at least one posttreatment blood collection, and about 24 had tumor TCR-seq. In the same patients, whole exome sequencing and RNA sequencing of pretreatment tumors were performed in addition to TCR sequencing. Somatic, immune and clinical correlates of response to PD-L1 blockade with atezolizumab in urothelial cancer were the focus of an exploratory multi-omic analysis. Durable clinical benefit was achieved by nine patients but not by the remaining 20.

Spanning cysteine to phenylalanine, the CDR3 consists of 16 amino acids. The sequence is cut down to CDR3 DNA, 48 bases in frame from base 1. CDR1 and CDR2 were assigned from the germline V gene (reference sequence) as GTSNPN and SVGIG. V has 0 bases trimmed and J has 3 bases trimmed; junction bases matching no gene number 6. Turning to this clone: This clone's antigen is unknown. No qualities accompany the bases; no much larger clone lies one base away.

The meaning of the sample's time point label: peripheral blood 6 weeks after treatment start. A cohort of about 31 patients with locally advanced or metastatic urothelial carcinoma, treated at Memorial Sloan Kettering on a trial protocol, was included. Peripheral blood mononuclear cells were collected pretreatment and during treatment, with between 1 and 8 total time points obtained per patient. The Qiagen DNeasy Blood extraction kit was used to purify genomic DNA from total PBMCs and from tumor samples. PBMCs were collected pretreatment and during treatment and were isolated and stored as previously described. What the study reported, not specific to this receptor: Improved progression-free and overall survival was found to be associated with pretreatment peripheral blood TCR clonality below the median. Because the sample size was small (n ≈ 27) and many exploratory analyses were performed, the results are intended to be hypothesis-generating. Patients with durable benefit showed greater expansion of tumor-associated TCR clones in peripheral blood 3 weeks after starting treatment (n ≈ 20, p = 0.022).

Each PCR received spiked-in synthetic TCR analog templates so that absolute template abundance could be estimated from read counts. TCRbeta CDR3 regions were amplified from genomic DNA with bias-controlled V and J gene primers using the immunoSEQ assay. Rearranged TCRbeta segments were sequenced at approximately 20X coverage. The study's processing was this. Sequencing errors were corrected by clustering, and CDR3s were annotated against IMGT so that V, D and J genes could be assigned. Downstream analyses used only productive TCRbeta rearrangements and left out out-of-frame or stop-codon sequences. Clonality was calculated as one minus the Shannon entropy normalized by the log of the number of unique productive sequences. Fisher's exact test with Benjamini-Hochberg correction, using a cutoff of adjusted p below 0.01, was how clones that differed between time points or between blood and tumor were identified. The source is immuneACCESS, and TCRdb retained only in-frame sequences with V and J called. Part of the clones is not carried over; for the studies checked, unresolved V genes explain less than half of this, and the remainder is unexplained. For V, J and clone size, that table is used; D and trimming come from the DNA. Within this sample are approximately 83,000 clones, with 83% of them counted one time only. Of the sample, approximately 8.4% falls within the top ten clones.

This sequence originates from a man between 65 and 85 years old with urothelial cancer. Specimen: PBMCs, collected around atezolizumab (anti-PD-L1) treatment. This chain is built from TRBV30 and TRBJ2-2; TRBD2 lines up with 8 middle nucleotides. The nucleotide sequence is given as TGTGCCTGGAGTGTACCAGCGGGAGCGGACACCGGGGAGCTGTTTTTT. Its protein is CAWSVPAGADTGELFF.